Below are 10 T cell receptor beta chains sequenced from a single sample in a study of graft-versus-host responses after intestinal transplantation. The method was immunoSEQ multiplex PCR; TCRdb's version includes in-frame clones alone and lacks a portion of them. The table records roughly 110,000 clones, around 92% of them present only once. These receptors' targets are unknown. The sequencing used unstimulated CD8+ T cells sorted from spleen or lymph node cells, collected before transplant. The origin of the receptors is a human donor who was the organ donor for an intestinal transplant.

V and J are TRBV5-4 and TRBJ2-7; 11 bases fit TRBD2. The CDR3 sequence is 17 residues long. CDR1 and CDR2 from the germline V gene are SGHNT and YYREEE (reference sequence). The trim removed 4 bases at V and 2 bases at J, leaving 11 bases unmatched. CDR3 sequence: CASSPGWGLAEPYEQYF. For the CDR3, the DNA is TGTGCCAGCAGCCCAGGTTGGGGACTAGCGGAACCCTACGAGCAGTACTTC.

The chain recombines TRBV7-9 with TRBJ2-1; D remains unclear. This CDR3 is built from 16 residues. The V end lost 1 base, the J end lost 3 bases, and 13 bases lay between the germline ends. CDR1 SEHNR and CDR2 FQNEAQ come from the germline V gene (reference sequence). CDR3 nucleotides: TGTGCCAGCAGCTTAGTTGGCCAGAACAGCTACAATGAGCAGTTCTTC. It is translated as CASSLVGQNSYNEQFF.

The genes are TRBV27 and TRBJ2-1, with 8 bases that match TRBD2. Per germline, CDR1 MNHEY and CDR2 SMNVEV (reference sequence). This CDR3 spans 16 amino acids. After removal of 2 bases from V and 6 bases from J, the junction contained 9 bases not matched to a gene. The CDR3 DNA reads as TGTGCCAGCAGTTTAATACCTCTAGCGGGTGGCAATGAGCAGTTCTTC. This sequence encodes CASSLIPLAGGNEQFF.

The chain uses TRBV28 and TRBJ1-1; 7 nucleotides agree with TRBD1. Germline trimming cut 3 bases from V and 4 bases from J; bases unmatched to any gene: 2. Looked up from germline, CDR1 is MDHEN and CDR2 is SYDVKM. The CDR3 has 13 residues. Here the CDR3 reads CASSFPGGTEAFF. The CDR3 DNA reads TGTGCCAGCAGTTTTCCAGGGGGCACTGAAGCTTTCTTT.

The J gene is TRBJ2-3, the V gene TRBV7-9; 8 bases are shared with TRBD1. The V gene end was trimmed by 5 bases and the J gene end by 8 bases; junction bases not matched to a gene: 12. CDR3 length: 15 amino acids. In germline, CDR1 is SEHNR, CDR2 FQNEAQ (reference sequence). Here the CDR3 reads CASSTTAGGEGTQYF. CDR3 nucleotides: TGTGCCAGCAGCACAACGGCAGGGGGCGAGGGTACGCAGTATTTT.

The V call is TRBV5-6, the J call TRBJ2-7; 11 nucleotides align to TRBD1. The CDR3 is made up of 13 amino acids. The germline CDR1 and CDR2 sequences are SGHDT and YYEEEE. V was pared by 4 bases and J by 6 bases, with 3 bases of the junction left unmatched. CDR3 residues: CASSAGTGGEQYF. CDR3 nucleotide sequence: TGTGCCAGCAGCGCCGGGACAGGGGGCGAGCAGTACTTC.

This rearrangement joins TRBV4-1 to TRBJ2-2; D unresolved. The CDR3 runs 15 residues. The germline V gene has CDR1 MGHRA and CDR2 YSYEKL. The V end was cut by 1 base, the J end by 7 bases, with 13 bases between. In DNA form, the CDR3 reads TGCGCCAGCAGCCAAGGACCCTCGGTGGGCGGGGAGCTGTTTTTT. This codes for CASSQGPSVGGELFF.

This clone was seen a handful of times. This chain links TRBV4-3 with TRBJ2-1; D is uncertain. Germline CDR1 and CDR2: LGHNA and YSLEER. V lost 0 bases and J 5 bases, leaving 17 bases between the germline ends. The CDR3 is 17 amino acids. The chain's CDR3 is CASSQDLSQIPHNEQFF. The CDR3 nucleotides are TGCGCCAGCAGCCAAGACCTTTCCCAAATCCCCCACAATGAGCAGTTCTTC.

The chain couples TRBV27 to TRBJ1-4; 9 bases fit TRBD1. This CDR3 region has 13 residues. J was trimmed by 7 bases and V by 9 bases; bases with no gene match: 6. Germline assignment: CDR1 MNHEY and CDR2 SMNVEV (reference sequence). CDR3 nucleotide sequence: TGTGCCAGTGCCGGGACAGGGAGTGAAAAACTGTTTTTT. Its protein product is CASAGTGSEKLFF.

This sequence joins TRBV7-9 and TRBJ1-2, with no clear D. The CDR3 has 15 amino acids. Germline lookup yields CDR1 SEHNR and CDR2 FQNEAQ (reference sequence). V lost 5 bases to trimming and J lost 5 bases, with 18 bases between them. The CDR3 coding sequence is TGTGCCAGCAGCCCCCAGACCTTCTCCCTTTATGGCTACACCTTC. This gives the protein CASSPQTFSLYGYTF.